This T cell receptor beta chain was observed in a study of human T cells and chemical hapten exposure (dated by TCRdb to about 2021). Looking at the study overall: For sensitization, 2% DPC in acetone was applied to a 2 cm by 2 cm area of upper inner arm skin. This study followed changes in the peripheral blood TCR repertoire in vivo during primary and secondary sensitization of alopecia patients to the hapten diphenylcyclopropenone (DPC). For TCR sequencing, blood came from about 28 alopecia patients at anywhere from one to four time points (pre-sensitization, 2, 6 and 24 weeks). Alopecia areata with under or over 50% scalp involvement, alopecia totalis and alopecia universalis were represented in the patient cohort, which was mostly female. Blood samples were taken from patients before sensitization (week 0) and then at 2, 6 and about 24 weeks after DPC sensitization. Throughout the study period of roughly five months, patients also received therapeutic DPC doses to the scalp every week. Patch tests used Finn chambers with 0.01% DPC on the upper back, scored after 6 days by International Contact Dermatitis Research Group standards. Libraries were pooled for sequencing, and per-sample TCR yields varied mainly because of small differences in library volumes within the pool. The investigation overall reported the following: All patients had alopecia, a presumed autoimmune disease, so their immune response might differ from that of healthy individuals. Compared with pre-sensitization or healthy control sets, expanded TCRs formed significantly more large CDR3 similarity clusters, which is consistent with antigen-driven responses. DPC sensitization did not change the number of TCRs with a frequency above 1 in 1000, and there was no evidence of changes in global repertoire structure. The number of PT1 expanded TCRs positively correlated with patch test score, significant at thresholds 8, 16 and 32 but not 4. After repeated subsampling, changes were observed in the strength of the expansion versus patch-test correlation and in the threshold at which the correlation became significant.

Library preparation was by RACE. The sequencer listed for this sample is NextSeq 500. During library preparation, unique molecular identifiers were attached to individual cDNA molecules so that TCRs could be counted quantitatively and reproducibly. From each blood RNA sample, both TCR alpha and TCR beta chains were sequenced. The published analysis was carried out like this. A median of about 89,000 TCRs per sample was observed, with a range of roughly 20,000 to 700,000. V, J and CDR3 annotation of the TCR reads was carried out using the Decombinator software suite. For PS versus PT1 abundance plots, all samples were subsampled to the same number of TCRs (28,000). Expanded TCRs were defined as absent before sensitization and observed at least eight times at the 2-week time point. In TCRdb, the public reads were trimmed at Q25 with fastp and aligned with MiXCR, with productive beta chains retained. One record per CDR3 amino acid sequence lists the most common genes and DNA. These V and J calls derive from TCRdb rather than the authors' analysis. This sample has under 450,000 distinct CDR3 sequences in its table, and approximately 5% of those were observed once. The ten largest account for 2% to 2.5% of the sample.

This clonotype appeared many times. Its antigen is still unknown. No base qualities exist here, and no much larger clone lies one base off it. Per the publication, the time point label means: patch test 1, 2 weeks after DPC sensitization. The treatment or condition label on this specimen signifies: therapeutic diphenylcyclopropenone sensitization with weekly scalp DPC. Blood at each patch-test visit was drawn before the patch test was applied. Eligible patients were aged 18 to 70, diagnosed with alopecia, deemed suitable for DPC therapy, and excluded if pregnant. Total RNA was isolated from unfractionated whole blood collected in Tempus Blood RNA tubes. CDR1 and CDR2 are read off the germline V gene as MNHEY and SVGEGT. From cysteine to phenylalanine, the CDR3 is 16 amino acids long. Kept here is only the CDR3 DNA, which spans 48 bases and is read in frame from base 1. Relative to germline, V is 4 bases shorter and J is 5 bases shorter, with 20 bases between their ends.

This TCR came from a woman in her forties or fifties with alopecia areata. Some clones in this sample may be carry-over from other donors' samples. Rearrangement joined TRBV6-2 or TRBV6-3 to TRBJ1-1, with no confident D gene call. The source was whole blood, collected in connection with sensitization to the hapten diphenylcyclopropenone (DPC). The DNA reads as follows: TGTGCCAGCAGTTCCCACTCCAGGTTCCGCGGGACTGAAGCTTTCTTT. Its protein product is CASSSHSRFRGTEAFF.